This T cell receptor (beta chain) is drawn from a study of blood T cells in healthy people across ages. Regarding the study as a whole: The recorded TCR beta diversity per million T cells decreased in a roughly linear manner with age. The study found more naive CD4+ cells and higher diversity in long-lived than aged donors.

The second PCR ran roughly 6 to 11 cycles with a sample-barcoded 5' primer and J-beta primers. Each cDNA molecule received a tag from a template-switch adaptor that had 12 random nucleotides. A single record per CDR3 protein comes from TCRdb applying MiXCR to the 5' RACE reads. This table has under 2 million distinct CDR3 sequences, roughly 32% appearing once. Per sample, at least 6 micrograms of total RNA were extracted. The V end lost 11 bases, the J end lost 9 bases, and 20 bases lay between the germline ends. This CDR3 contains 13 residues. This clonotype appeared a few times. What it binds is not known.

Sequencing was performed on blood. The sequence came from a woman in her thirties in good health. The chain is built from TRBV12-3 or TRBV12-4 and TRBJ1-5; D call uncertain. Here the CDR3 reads CASGGRRQGPQHF. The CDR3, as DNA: TGTGCCTCAGGAGGGCGGCGCCAAGGGCCCCAGCATTTT.